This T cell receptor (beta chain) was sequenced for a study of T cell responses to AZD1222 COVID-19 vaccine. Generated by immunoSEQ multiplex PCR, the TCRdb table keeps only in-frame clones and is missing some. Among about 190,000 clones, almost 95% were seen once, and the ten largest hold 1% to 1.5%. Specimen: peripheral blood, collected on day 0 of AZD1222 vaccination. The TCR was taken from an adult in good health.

CDR3 sequence reads: CASSLAGQPQHF. The CDR3 DNA follows: TGTGCCAGCAGCTTAGCAGGTCAGCCCCAGCATTTT. The chain couples TRBV7-2 to TRBJ1-5; D is unresolved. Trimming pared 0 bases from V and 6 bases from J, leaving 3 bases between. Germline CDR1 and CDR2: SGHTA and FQGNSA. The CDR3 is 12 amino acids.